The 10 T cell receptor beta chains in this list originate from one sample, sequenced in a study of blood T cell repertoires in COVID-19. TCRdb's table, derived via immunoSEQ multiplex PCR, lists solely in-frame clones and lacks some. The sample consists of 540,000 or so clones, about 89% of them appearing once. The material sequenced was peripheral blood. Receptors were obtained from a woman in her fifties or sixties with COVID-19, enrolled during active disease.

The CDR3 DNA reads TGTGCCAGCTCACCCGCGACAGGGAAAGCTTTCTTT. Translated: CASSPATGKAFF. J is TRBJ1-1 and V is TRBV18; 7 bases are shared with TRBD1. CDR3 length equals 12 residues. V shed 3 bases, J shed 9 bases, and the junction held 4 bases outside the gene matches. Germline loops: CDR1 KGHSH, CDR2 LQKENI.

V usage is TRBV7-9 and J usage is TRBJ2-1; 9 nucleotides agree with TRBD2. CDR3 length: 14 amino acids. Trimming removed 4 bases from V and 4 bases from J; junction bases left unmatched: 2. Per germline, CDR1 SEHNR and CDR2 FQNEAQ (reference sequence). CDR3 DNA sequence: TGTGCCAGCAGCTCTAGCGGGGAGTACAATGAGCAGTTCTTC. Translated, it gives CASSSSGEYNEQFF. The full variable domain, its missing parts supplied by reference TRBV7-9 and TRBJ2-1, is DTGVSQNPRHKITKRGQNVTFRCDPISEHNRLYWYRQTLGQGPEFLTYFQNEAQLEKSRLLSDRFSAERPKGSFSTLEIQRTEQGDSAMYLCASSSSGEYNEQFFGPGTRLTVL.

The V gene is TRBV7-2, the J gene TRBJ2-7, with 12 bases identical to TRBD2. Trimming removed 2 bases from V and 2 bases from J; junction bases left unmatched: 1. The germline V gene has CDR1 SGHTA and CDR2 FQGNSA. This CDR3 contains 15 residues. CDR3 bases: TGTGCCAGCAGCTTAACTAGCGGGGGGCCCTACGAGCAGTACTTC. Translation gives CASSLTSGGPYEQYF.

This rearrangement joins TRBV19 to TRBJ2-7; D is unresolved. Germline CDR1 LNHDA, CDR2 SQIVND (reference sequence). CDR3 length: 15 amino acids. Trimming removed 4 bases at V and 2 bases at J, with 15 bases between. The CDR3 DNA reads TGTGCCAGTAGTACTTCCCGCGACACAGCCTACGAGCAGTACTTC. This translates into CASSTSRDTAYEQYF. The full variable domain, with the rest looked up from reference TRBV19 and TRBJ2-7, is DGGITQSPKYLFRKEGQNVTLSCEQNLNHDAMYWYRQDPGQGLRLIYYSQIVNDFQKGDIAEGYSVSREKKESFPLTVTSAQKNPTAFYLCASSTSRDTAYEQYFGPGTRLTVT.

This clone was seen a handful of times. This chain uses TRBV10-3 with TRBJ1-2; TRBD1 matches 8 bases. V was pared by 4 bases and J by 4 bases, with 2 bases of the junction left unmatched. The germline V gene has CDR1 ENHRY and CDR2 SYGVKD. The CDR3 spans 13 residues. CDR3 in amino acids: CAISGQGAYGYTF. CDR3 nucleotides: TGTGCCATCAGTGGTCAGGGGGCCTATGGCTACACCTTC.

The chain joins TRBV3-1 (or the pseudogene TRBV3-2) to TRBJ2-1; D is perhaps TRBD2 (6 bases). V shed 0 bases and J shed 9 bases, with 12 bases lying between them. From germline, CDR1 is LGHDT and CDR2 YNNKEL (reference sequence). This CDR3 has 14 amino acids. CDR3 coding DNA: TGTGCCAGCAGCCAAGATACGAGGGGAGGTGAGCAGTTCTTC. Amino acid sequence: CASSQDTRGGEQFF.

This chain links TRBV28 with TRBJ2-3; 10 bases are shared with TRBD1. The trim removed 10 bases at V and 7 bases at J, leaving 8 bases unmatched. This CDR3 is 13 amino acids long. CDR1 and CDR2 (germline): MDHEN, SYDVKM. CDR3 amino acids: CATGQGGFYTQYF. In DNA, the CDR3 is TGTGCCACCGGACAGGGGGGATTTTATACGCAGTATTTT. The whole variable domain, filled in from reference TRBV28 and TRBJ2-3, reads DVKVTQSSRYLVKRTGEKVFLECVQDMDHENMFWYRQDPGLGLRLIYFSYDVKMKEKGDIPEGYSVSREKKERFSLILESASTNQTSMYLCATGQGGFYTQYFGPGTRLTVL.

The chain recombines TRBV4-1 with TRBJ1-4; tentatively, D is TRBD1 (5 bases). The CDR3 is made up of 15 amino acids. In germline, CDR1 is MGHRA, CDR2 YSYEKL. Trimming took 5 bases from V and 4 from J, leaving 14 bases between them. DNA of the CDR3: TGCGCCAGCAGCGGCGGGGGACTACTTAATGAAAAACTGTTTTTT. This sequence encodes CASSGGGLLNEKLFF.

The gene calls are TRBV4-1 and TRBJ2-2; D is possibly TRBD1 (6 bases). The V end was cut by 0 bases, the J end by 0 bases, with 11 bases between. The CDR3 loop spans 17 amino acids. Germline V lookup: CDR1 MGHRA, CDR2 YSYEKL. For the CDR3, the DNA is TGCGCCAGCAGCCAAGAGTCAGGGGAAGCGAACACCGGGGAGCTGTTTTTT. Amino acid sequence: CASSQESGEANTGELFF.

This chain uses TRBV30 with TRBJ1-2; D not resolved. With 2 bases removed from V and 8 bases from J, the gap between germline ends came to 12 bases. The CDR3 extends over 12 amino acids. Germline V gene lookup returns CDR1 GTSNPN and CDR2 SVGIG (reference sequence). CDR3 in DNA: TGTGCCTGGAGTCCCCCGGGCGGGGGCTACACCTTC. It yields the protein CAWSPPGGGYTF.